This entry concerns a single T cell receptor (beta chain). The target antigen is unknown. This sample was taken from a study of human T cells and chemical hapten exposure. Total RNA extraction was carried out from unfractionated whole blood. Whole-study findings and limits: DPC sensitization produced no change in TCRs with frequency above 1 in 1000.

Germline CDR1 reads MDHEN; CDR2 reads SYDVKM. V was cut by 6 bases and J by 6 bases, with 11 bases left in between. CDR3 length equals 12 residues. TCRdb used MiXCR to reprocess the 5' RACE reads, holding one entry per CDR3 protein. Of 70,000 to 85,000 distinct CDR3 sequences in the sample, around a sixth are singletons; the top ten hold 6.5% to 7%. The J gene is TRBJ1-1, the V gene TRBV28; no firm D call. The receptor was derived from a female donor in good health. The CDR3 sequence: CASRRAMAEAFF. The CDR3 DNA sequence: TGTGCCAGCAGACGCGCGATGGCTGAAGCTTTCTTT.